The clone carrying this T cell receptor beta chain was counted once. These data originate in a study of shared T cell receptors in the human thymus. In germline, CDR1 is SQVTM, CDR2 ANQGSEA. This CDR3 is 17 amino acids long. V shed 2 bases and J shed 1 base, with 20 bases lying between them. This table comes from immunoSEQ multiplex PCR, and its TCRdb copy is limited to in-frame clones, with some not included. Here the sample spans more than 550,000 clones, 70% to 90% being singletons. These data are also associated with another study on human thymus T cells. That work adds: Samples came from healthy Finnish infants during open corrective cardiac surgery. Corrective cardiac operations yielded the resected thymus tissue. Thymic and blood repertoires seemed to show skewed V and J gene use. What related research reported was that thymic repertoires overlapped highly among unrelated individuals.

The TCR was taken from a girl less than two years old with a congenital heart defect. The sequenced material came from thymocytes. J is TRBJ1-1 and V is TRBV29-1, with D possibly matching TRBD1 (6 bases). Here the CDR3 DNA reads TGCAGCGTTGAATGCCCTAGAACCCGGACAGAGAACACTGAAGCTTTCTTT. Protein: CSVECPRTRTENTEAFF. Using reference TRBV29-1 and TRBJ1-1 for the parts outside the CDR3, the full variable domain is SAVISQKPSRDICQRGTSLTIQCQVDSQVTMMFWYRQQPGQSLTLIATANQGSEATYESGFVIDKFPISRPNLTFSTLTVSNMSPEDSSIYLCSVECPRTRTENTEAFFGQGTRLTVV.